This T cell receptor (beta chain) stems from a study of blood T cell repertoires in COVID-19. Study context: Acute and convalescent COVID-19 specimens originated in the United States, Italy and Spain. PBMCs, B-cell-depleted T cells, or T cells were the source of the cDNA or gDNA that made up the material.

This clone was seen a handful of times. V lost 6 bases to trimming and J lost 2 bases, with 15 bases between them. Germline CDR1 and CDR2: MNHNY and SVGAGI (reference sequence). The CDR3 is 15 residues long. Authors' processing steps: Amplification of reference gene primers was used by the study to estimate nucleated cell counts. The table came from immunoSEQ multiplex PCR; TCRdb's copy has only in-frame clones and leaves some out. Clone size and the V and J calls come from that table; the DNA yielded D and trimming. The sample has almost 250,000 clones; approximately 86% are singletons. This sequence was found in a woman aged 55-70 years who had recovered from COVID-19. Input material: peripheral blood. The chain recombines TRBV6-6 with TRBJ2-3; D may be TRBD1 (6 bases). The CDR3 reads CASSFVGQSTDTQYF. DNA for the CDR3: TGTGCCAGCAGCTTCGTCGGACAGTCCACAGATACGCAGTATTTT.